The 15 T cell receptor beta chains reported below all come from one sample, sequenced in a study of T cell repertoires in cytomegalovirus infection. Antigens for these TCRs are unknown. Each CDR3 protein is one row after TCRdb ran MiXCR on the reads. The sample lists around 540,000 distinct CDR3 sequences; about 33% were seen once. The specimen was cultured PBMCs, collected from culture after CMV antigen stimulation. The receptors derive from a human donor in good health (CMV status not recorded). Some clones in this sample may be carry-over from other donors' samples.

This clonotype is categorized as medium-sized. The chain employs TRBV7-2 and TRBJ1-5, with TRBD1 identical over 7 bases. From germline, CDR1 is SGHTA and CDR2 FQGNSA. The V segment lost 0 bases and the J segment 3 bases; nucleotides outside the gene matches: 2. CDR3 size: 15 residues. This CDR3 is CASSLAGTDNQPQHF. CDR3 bases: TGTGCCAGCAGCTTAGCGGGGACAGACAATCAGCCCCAGCATTTT.

This clonotype was seen at least ten times. This chain connects TRBV7-2 to TRBJ2-2; no clear D gene. Germline CDR1 reads SGHTA; CDR2 reads FQGNSA. There are 13 residues in the CDR3. V gave up 1 base and J gave up 3 bases, with 3 bases separating them. The DNA for the CDR3 is TGTGCCAGCAGCTTAGACTACACCGGGGAGCTGTTTTTT. This codes for CASSLDYTGELFF.

Many counts were recorded for this clonotype. In nucleotides, the CDR3 is TGTGCCAGCAGACAGGGCTACCAAGAGACCCAGTACTTC. Protein sequence: CASRQGYQETQYF. The V call is TRBV6-1, the J call TRBJ2-5, with TRBD1 as a possible D gene (6 bases). Germline V gene data show CDR1 as MNHNS and CDR2 as SASEGT. The CDR3 covers 13 residues. V was trimmed by 6 bases and J by 0 bases, leaving 8 bases between them.

The J gene is TRBJ2-7, the V gene TRBV28, with D hard to call. This CDR3 comprises 13 residues. V shed 2 bases and J shed 1 base, with 6 bases lying between them. Germline CDR1 reads MDHEN; CDR2 reads SYDVKM. The CDR3 sequence: CASSLVGSYEQYV. CDR3 nucleotides: TGTGCCAGCAGTTTAGTAGGGTCCTACGAGCAGTACGTC.

The J gene is TRBJ1-3, the V gene TRBV28, with D uncertain. Trimming cost V 11 bases and J 0 bases, with 14 bases left between them. CDR1 and CDR2 from the germline V gene are MDHEN and SYDVKM. This CDR3 comprises 14 residues. The chain's CDR3 is CAHRAGSSGNTIYF. In DNA, the CDR3 is TGTGCCCATAGGGCGGGGAGCTCTGGAAACACCATATATTTT. Drawing the rest from reference TRBV28 and TRBJ1-3, the complete variable domain is DVKVTQSSRYLVKRTGEKVFLECVQDMDHENMFWYRQDPGLGLRLIYFSYDVKMKEKGDIPEGYSVSREKKERFSLILESASTNQTSMYLCAHRAGSSGNTIYFGEGSWLTVV.

The rearrangement links TRBV28 to TRBJ1-6; D is unclear. Germline CDR1 is MDHEN and CDR2 is SYDVKM. The CDR3 contains 15 residues. V was cut by 3 bases and J by 9 bases, with 15 bases left in between. This CDR3 is CASSLPHISSSPLHF. In nucleotides, the CDR3 is TGTGCCAGCAGTTTGCCCCACATCTCGAGTTCACCCCTCCACTTT.

The chain is built from TRBV7-9 and TRBJ1-3, with a possible D match to TRBD1 (6 bases). The V end lost 5 bases, the J end lost 0 bases, and 20 bases lay between the germline ends. Germline CDR1 SEHNR, CDR2 FQNEAQ (reference sequence). This CDR3 has 18 residues. CDR3 sequence: CASSQRTASTDSGNTIYF. DNA for the CDR3: TGTGCCAGCAGCCAAAGGACAGCAAGTACAGACTCTGGAAACACCATATATTTT.

This clonotype occurred a few times. The J gene is TRBJ2-1, the V gene TRBV7-9, with 14 bases matching TRBD2. Germline-derived CDR1 and CDR2 are SEHNR and FQNEAQ (reference sequence). This CDR3 region has 19 residues. The V gene end was trimmed by 3 bases and the J gene end by 6 bases; junction bases not matched to a gene: 13. CDR3 region: CASSLQGGLAGVPANEQFF. DNA for the CDR3: TGTGCCAGCAGCTTGCAGGGGGGACTAGCGGGAGTCCCGGCCAATGAGCAGTTCTTC.

V gene TRBV9 combines with J gene TRBJ1-2; weak D call: TRBD1 (6 bases). Germline loops: CDR1 SGDLS, CDR2 YYNGEE. Trimming pared 3 bases from V and 1 base from J, leaving 13 bases between. This CDR3 region has 15 residues. CDR3 DNA: TGTGCCAGCAGCGCGATGTCACAGGGTAACTATGGCTACACCTTC. Translated, it gives CASSAMSQGNYGYTF.

The chain carries TRBV6-2 or TRBV6-3 and TRBJ2-7; D gene unclear. Trimming shortened V by 0 bases and J by 3 bases, and 3 bases separated the two germline ends. The germline V gene has CDR1 MNHEY and CDR2 SVGEGT. The CDR3 sequence is 12 residues long. In nucleotides, the CDR3 is TGTGCCAGCAGTTACTCGGTCTACGAGCAGTACTTC. Translated, it gives CASSYSVYEQYF.

This chain connects TRBV7-2 to TRBJ2-1; 10 bases are shared with TRBD1. V gave up 5 bases and J gave up 7 bases; unmatched junction bases: 8. The CDR3 loop spans 15 amino acids. Looked up from germline, CDR1 is SGHTA and CDR2 is FQGNSA. Here the CDR3 reads CASSEWTGGWNEQFF. The CDR3 DNA reads as TGTGCCAGCAGCGAGTGGACAGGGGGGTGGAATGAGCAGTTCTTC.

In its sample, this clonotype was seen many times. The chain combines TRBV6-2 or TRBV6-3 with TRBJ2-3; D is possibly TRBD1 (6 bases). From germline, CDR1 is MNHEY and CDR2 SVGEGT. V dropped 1 base and J dropped 3 bases, with 14 bases sitting between them. The CDR3 spans 16 residues. The CDR3 protein is CASSYFGTRVTDTQYF. The CDR3, as DNA: TGTGCCAGCAGTTACTTTGGGACAAGGGTGACAGATACGCAGTATTTT.

V and J are TRBV18 and TRBJ1-4; D not resolved. CDR1 KGHSH and CDR2 LQKENI come from the germline V gene. V lost 0 bases to trimming and J lost 8 bases, with 13 bases between them. CDR3 length equals 15 residues. The CDR3 loop is CASSPPRMGGEKLFF. Written as DNA, the CDR3 is TGTGCCAGCTCACCACCACGAATGGGTGGCGAAAAACTGTTTTTT.

This clonotype appeared a few times. V and J are TRBV6-2 or TRBV6-3 and TRBJ2-6; 11 nucleotides line up with TRBD1. The V gene end was trimmed by 6 bases and the J gene end by 0 bases; junction bases not matched to a gene: 4. There are 17 residues in the CDR3. Germline V gene lookup returns CDR1 MNHEY and CDR2 SVGEGT. The CDR3 bases are TGTGCCAGCAGAAGGACAGGGGGCCTCTCTGGGGCCAACGTCCTGACTTTC. This codes for CASRRTGGLSGANVLTF.

A few counts support this clonotype. The chain is built from TRBV7-2 and TRBJ2-2; possible D gene TRBD2, 5 bases. Trimming removed 5 bases at V and 1 base at J, with 14 bases between. The CDR3 covers 16 residues. Per germline, CDR1 SGHTA and CDR2 FQGNSA. The CDR3 region has the DNA TGTGCCAGCAGCAGCTTATTCGGGGAGAACACCGGGGAGCTGTTTTTT. Its protein product is CASSSLFGENTGELFF. The full variable domain, rest sourced from reference TRBV7-2 and TRBJ2-2, is GAGVSQSPSNKVTEKGKDVELRCDPISGHTALYWYRQSLGQGLEFLIYFQGNSAPDKSGLPSDRFSAERTGGSVSTLTIQRTQQEDSAVYLCASSSLFGENTGELFFGEGSRLTVL.